This TCR beta chain emerged from a study of somatic mutations in cytotoxic T cells in rheumatoid arthritis. Study findings and constraints: The top CD8+ clone topped 20% of CD8+ cells in about an eighth of the roughly 60 patients. Antigen specificity of the expanded CD8+ clones was not determined.

Method: immunoSEQ multiplex PCR; TCRdb's copy keeps in-frame clones and lacks some. The sample lists tens of thousands of clones; under 85% were seen once. Controls that were healthy consisted of blood donors whose median age was about 50 years (range about 21-70), with around 53% female. Note on this clone: As yet, its antigen is unknown.

This CDR3 spans 15 amino acids. The germline V and J ends were trimmed by 2 bases and 4 bases, with 15 bases remaining between them. CDR1 is MNHNS, CDR2 SASEGT, per germline. Specimen: CD8+ T cells sorted from blood. This rearrangement joins TRBV6-1 to TRBJ2-7; D ambiguous. The clonotype originates from a man aged 35-49 years in good health. CDR3 amino acids: CASSEPSSVGYEQYF. CDR3 coding DNA: TGTGCCAGCAGTGAACCCTCGAGCGTGGGGTACGAGCAGTACTTC.